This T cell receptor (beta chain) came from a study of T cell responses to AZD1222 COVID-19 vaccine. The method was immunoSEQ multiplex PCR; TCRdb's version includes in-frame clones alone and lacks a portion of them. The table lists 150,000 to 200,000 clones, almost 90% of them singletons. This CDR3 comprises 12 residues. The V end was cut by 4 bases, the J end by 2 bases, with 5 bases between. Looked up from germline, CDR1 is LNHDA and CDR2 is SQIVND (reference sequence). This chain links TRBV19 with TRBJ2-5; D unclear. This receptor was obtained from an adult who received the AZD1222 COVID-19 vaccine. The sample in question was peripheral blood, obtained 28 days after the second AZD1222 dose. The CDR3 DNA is TGTGCCAGTAGTAATGTTCAAGAGACCCAGTACTTC. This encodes CASSNVQETQYF.